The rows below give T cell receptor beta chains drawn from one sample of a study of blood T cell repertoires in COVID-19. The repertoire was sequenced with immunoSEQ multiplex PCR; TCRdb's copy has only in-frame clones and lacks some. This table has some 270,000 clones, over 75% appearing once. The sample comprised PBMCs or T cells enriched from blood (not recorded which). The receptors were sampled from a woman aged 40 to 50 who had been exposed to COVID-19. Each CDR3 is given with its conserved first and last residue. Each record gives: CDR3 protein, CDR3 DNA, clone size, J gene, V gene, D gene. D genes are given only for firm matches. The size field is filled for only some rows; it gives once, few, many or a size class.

CDR3 protein: CASSVVSNYGYTF
CDR3 DNA: TGTGCCAGCAGCGTAGTCAGTAACTATGGCTACACCTTC
clone size: .
J gene: TRBJ1-2
V gene: TRBV9
D gene: .

CDR3 protein: CASSFDRGGGNEQFF
CDR3 DNA: TGTGCCAGCAGTTTTGACAGGGGGGGAGGCAATGAGCAGTTCTTC
clone size: .
J gene: TRBJ2-1
V gene: TRBV2
D gene: TRBD1

CDR3 protein: CASSPRGDEQYF
CDR3 DNA: TGTGCCAGCAGCCCCAGGGGAGACGAGCAGTACTTC
clone size: few
J gene: TRBJ2-7
V gene: TRBV7-9
D gene: .

CDR3 protein: CASSLGQSNTGELFF
CDR3 DNA: TGTGCCAGCAGCTTAGGGCAGTCGAACACCGGGGAGCTGTTTTTT
clone size: .
J gene: TRBJ2-2
V gene: TRBV7-2
D gene: .

CDR3 protein: CASSPMAGRGSTEAFF
CDR3 DNA: TGTGCCAGCAGCCCCATGGCGGGGCGTGGGAGCACTGAAGCTTTCTTT
clone size: .
J gene: TRBJ1-1
V gene: TRBV6-2/TRBV6-3
D gene: .

CDR3 protein: CASSQDLVAGYFGTDTQYF
CDR3 DNA: TGTGCCAGCAGCCAAGATCTGGTAGCGGGGTACTTCGGCACAGATACGCAGTATTTT
clone size: .
J gene: TRBJ2-3
V gene: TRBV4-2
D gene: TRBD2

CDR3 protein: CASQDPAYEQYF
CDR3 DNA: TGTGCCAGCCAGGATCCCGCCTACGAGCAGTACTTC
clone size: .
J gene: TRBJ2-7
V gene: TRBV27
D gene: .

CDR3 protein: CATSDLGGRELDEQFF
CDR3 DNA: TGTGCCACCAGTGACTTGGGGGGGCGGGAGCTCGATGAGCAGTTCTTC
clone size: .
J gene: TRBJ2-1
V gene: TRBV24-1
D gene: .

CDR3 protein: CATSVVRTGAYNEQFF
CDR3 DNA: TGTGCCACCAGTGTGGTAAGGACAGGGGCCTACAATGAGCAGTTCTTC
clone size: .
J gene: TRBJ2-1
V gene: TRBV24-1
D gene: TRBD1

CDR3 protein: CASRTGRIYGYTF
CDR3 DNA: TGTGCCAGCAGAACTGGGAGGATTTATGGCTACACCTTC
clone size: .
J gene: TRBJ1-2
V gene: TRBV28
D gene: .

CDR3 protein: CARPPGLAGVGFGEQFF
CDR3 DNA: TGTGCCAGACCCCCGGGACTAGCGGGAGTTGGCTTCGGTGAGCAGTTCTTC
clone size: .
J gene: TRBJ2-1
V gene: TRBV19
D gene: TRBD2

CDR3 protein: CASSEGTSGGLNEQFF
CDR3 DNA: TGTGCCAGCAGTGAGGGGACTAGCGGGGGTCTCAATGAGCAGTTCTTC
clone size: .
J gene: TRBJ2-1
V gene: TRBV6-4
D gene: TRBD2

CDR3 protein: CASSIDSNYGYTF
CDR3 DNA: TGTGCCAGTAGTATAGACAGTAACTATGGCTACACCTTC
clone size: .
J gene: TRBJ1-2
V gene: TRBV19
D gene: .

CDR3 protein: CSVDGTGVKNTEAFF
CDR3 DNA: TGCAGCGTTGACGGGACAGGGGTTAAGAACACTGAAGCTTTCTTT
clone size: .
J gene: TRBJ1-1
V gene: TRBV29-1
D gene: TRBD1

CDR3 protein: CASSQGTNQPQHF
CDR3 DNA: TGTGCCAGCAGTCAGGGGACGAATCAGCCCCAGCATTTT
clone size: .
J gene: TRBJ1-5
V gene: TRBV6-4
D gene: .